The TCR beta chain under discussion was sequenced for a study of blood T cell repertoires in COVID-19. Study-wide background: The analysed material was cDNA or gDNA that came from T cells, B-cell-depleted T cells, or PBMCs.

This CDR3 is 14 amino acids long. The V gene's germline CDR1 is MNHEY and CDR2 SVGAGI. Trimming shortened V by 7 bases and J by 7 bases, and 19 bases separated the two germline ends. In the source study's methods: Quantification of nucleated cells was approximated via reference gene primer amplification. Clones were read by immunoSEQ multiplex PCR, and TCRdb kept only the in-frame ones, dropping some. That table is the source of V, J and clone size, and D and trimming were worked out from the DNA. The table shows roughly 280,000 clones, with over 65% occurring only once. Specimen: peripheral blood. The clonotype originates from a man aged 60 to 69 who had recovered from COVID-19. The V call is TRBV6-5, the J call TRBJ1-1; D possibly corresponds to TRBD1 (6 bases). The CDR3 DNA follows: TGTGCCAGCAATCCGGCGGGGGGCCGGAGTGAAGCTTTCTTT. This gives the protein CASNPAGGRSEAFF.